This TCR beta chain was retrieved from a study of response to subunit inactivated influenza vaccine. General study points: Authors suggested seasonal influenza vaccinations each recruit few new T cells.

The CDR3 has 18 amino acids. The trim removed 5 bases at V and 5 bases at J, leaving 14 bases unmatched. CDR1 is SGHVS and CDR2 is FNYEAQ in the germline V gene. Turning to this clonotype: What it recognizes is unknown.

A single record per CDR3 protein comes from TCRdb applying MiXCR to the RT-PCR reads. The sample yields about 520,000 distinct CDR3 sequences, about 25% seen once. This receptor was identified in a man in his fifties or sixties who received an inactivated influenza vaccine. The chain links TRBV7-6 to TRBJ2-5; 13 positions match TRBD2. The sample in question was CD4+ T cells sorted from PBMCs, obtained around 5 days after vaccination. CDR3 protein: CASSPKGLAGPSPETQYF. In DNA, the CDR3 is TGTGCCAGCAGCCCAAAGGGACTAGCGGGGCCAAGTCCGGAGACCCAGTACTTC. Full variable domain (missing parts from reference TRBV7-6 and TRBJ2-5): GAGVSQSPRYKVTKRGQDVALRCDPISGHVSLYWYRQALGQGPEFLTYFNYEAQQDKSGLPNDRFSAERPEGSISTLTIQRTEQRDSAMYRCASSPKGLAGPSPETQYFGPGTRLLVL.